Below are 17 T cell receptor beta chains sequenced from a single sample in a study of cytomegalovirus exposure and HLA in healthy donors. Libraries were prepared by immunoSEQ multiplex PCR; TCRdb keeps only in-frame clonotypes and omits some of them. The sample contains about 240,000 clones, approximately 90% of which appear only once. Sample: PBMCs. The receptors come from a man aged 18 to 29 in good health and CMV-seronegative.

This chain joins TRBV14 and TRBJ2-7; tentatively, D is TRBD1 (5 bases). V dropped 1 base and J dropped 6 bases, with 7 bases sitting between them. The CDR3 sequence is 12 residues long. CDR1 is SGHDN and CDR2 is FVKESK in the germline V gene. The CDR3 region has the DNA TGTGCCAGCAGCCAAGCAGGGTTCGAGCAGTACTTC. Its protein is CASSQAGFEQYF.

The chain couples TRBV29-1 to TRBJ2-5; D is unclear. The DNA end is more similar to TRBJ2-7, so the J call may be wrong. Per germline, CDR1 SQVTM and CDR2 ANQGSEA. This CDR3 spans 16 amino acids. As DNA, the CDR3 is TGCAGCGTTGAATTAGCCGGGTCGGTGAGCTCCTACGAGCAGTACTTC. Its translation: CSVELAGSVSSYEQYF.

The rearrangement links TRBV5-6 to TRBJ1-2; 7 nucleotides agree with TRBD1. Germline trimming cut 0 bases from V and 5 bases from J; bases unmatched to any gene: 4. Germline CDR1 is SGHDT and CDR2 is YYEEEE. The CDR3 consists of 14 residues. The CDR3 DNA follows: TGTGCCAGCAGCTTGGACAGGGGTCAGTATGGCTACACCTTC. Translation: CASSLDRGQYGYTF.

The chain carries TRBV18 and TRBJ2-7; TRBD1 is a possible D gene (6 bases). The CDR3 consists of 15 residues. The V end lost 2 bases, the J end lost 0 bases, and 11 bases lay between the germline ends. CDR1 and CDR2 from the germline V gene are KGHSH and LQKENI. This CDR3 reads CASSPGGGSSYEQYF. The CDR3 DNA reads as TGTGCCAGCTCACCAGGGGGCGGAAGCTCCTACGAGCAGTACTTC.

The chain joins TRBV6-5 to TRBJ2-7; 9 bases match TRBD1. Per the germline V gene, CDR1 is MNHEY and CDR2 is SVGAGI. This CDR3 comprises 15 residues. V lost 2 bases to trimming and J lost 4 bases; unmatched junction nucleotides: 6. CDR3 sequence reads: CASSYDRDRVYEQYF. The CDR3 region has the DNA TGTGCCAGCAGTTACGATCGGGACAGGGTATACGAGCAGTACTTC.

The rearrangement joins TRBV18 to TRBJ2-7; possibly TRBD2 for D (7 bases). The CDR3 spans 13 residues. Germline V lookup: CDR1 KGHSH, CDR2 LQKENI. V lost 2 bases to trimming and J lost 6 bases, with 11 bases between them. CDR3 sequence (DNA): TGTGCCAGCTCACCATGGGGGGGCCGCGAGCAGTACTTC. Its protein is CASSPWGGREQYF. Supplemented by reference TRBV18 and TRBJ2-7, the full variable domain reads NAGVMQNPRHLVRRRGQEARLRCSPMKGHSHVYWYRQLPEEGLKFMVYLQKENIIDESGMPKERFSAEFPKEGPSILRIQQVVRGDSAAYFCASSPWGGREQYFGPGTRLTVT.

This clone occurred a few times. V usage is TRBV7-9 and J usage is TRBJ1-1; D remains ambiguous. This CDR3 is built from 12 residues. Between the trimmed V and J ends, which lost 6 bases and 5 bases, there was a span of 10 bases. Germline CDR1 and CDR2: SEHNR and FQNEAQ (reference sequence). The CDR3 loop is CASRSVLTEAFF. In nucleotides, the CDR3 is TGTGCCAGCAGATCCGTGTTGACTGAAGCTTTCTTT.

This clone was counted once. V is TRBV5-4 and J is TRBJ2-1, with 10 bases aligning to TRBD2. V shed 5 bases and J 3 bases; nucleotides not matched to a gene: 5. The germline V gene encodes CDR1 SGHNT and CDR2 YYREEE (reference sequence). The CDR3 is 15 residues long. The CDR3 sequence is CASRNSGRYYNEQFF. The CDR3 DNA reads TGTGCCAGCAGGAATAGCGGGAGGTACTACAATGAGCAGTTCTTC.

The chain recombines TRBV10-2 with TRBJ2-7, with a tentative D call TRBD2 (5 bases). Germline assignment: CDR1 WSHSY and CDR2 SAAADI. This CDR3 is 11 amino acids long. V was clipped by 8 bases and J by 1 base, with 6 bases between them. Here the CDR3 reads CASLASYEQYF. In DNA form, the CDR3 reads TGCGCCAGCCTAGCTTCCTACGAGCAGTACTTC.

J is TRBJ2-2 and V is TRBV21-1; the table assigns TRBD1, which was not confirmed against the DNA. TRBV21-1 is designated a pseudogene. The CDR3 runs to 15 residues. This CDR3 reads CASSNAGHYTGELFF. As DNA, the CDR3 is TGTGCCAGCAGCAACGCCGGACACTACACCGGGGAGCTGTTTTTT.

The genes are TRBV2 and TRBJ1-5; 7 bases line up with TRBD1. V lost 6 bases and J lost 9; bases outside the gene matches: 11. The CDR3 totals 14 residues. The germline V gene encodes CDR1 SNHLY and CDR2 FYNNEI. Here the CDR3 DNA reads TGTGCCAGCAGGACAGGGCGATCTTTTGGGCCCCAGCATTTT. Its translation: CASRTGRSFGPQHF. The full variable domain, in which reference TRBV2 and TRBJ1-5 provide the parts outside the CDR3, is EPEVTQTPSHQVTQMGQEVILRCVPISNHLYFYWYRQILGQKVEFLVSFYNNEISEKSEIFDDQFSVERPDGSNFTLKIRSTKLEDSAMYFCASRTGRSFGPQHFGDGTRLSIL.

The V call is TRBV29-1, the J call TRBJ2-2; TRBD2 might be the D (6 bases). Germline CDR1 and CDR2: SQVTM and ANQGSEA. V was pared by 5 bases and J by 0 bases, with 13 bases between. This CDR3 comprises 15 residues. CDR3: CSVLGGMSNTGELFF. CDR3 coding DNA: TGCAGCGTTCTGGGCGGGATGTCGAACACCGGGGAGCTGTTTTTT.

The CDR3 nucleotides read TGTGCCATCAGTGGGGGGGATCTTAGCAATCAGCCCCAGCATTTT. Protein product: CAISGGDLSNQPQHF. V gene TRBV10-3 combines with J gene TRBJ1-5; possibly TRBD1 for D (5 bases). The CDR3 consists of 15 residues. V shed 4 bases and J shed 0 bases, with 10 bases lying between them. The germline gives CDR1 ENHRY, CDR2 SYGVKD.

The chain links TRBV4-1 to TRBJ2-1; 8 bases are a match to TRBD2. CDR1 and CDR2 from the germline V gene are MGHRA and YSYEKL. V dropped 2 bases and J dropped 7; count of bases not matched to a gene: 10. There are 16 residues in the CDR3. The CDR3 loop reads CASSQPGLVSGNEQFF. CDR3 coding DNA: TGCGCCAGCAGCCAACCGGGACTAGTTTCAGGTAATGAGCAGTTCTTC.

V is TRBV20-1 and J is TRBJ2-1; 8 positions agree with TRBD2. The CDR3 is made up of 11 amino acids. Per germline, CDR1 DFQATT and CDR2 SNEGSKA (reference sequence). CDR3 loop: CSPAGAGEQFF. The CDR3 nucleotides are TGCAGCCCAGCGGGAGCAGGTGAGCAGTTCTTC.

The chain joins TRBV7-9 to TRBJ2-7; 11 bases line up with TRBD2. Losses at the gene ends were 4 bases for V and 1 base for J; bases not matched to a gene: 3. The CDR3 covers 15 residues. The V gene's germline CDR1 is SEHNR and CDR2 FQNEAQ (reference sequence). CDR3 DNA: TGTGCCAGCAGCTCGCGGACTAGCGGGTCCTACGAGCAGTACTTC. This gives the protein CASSSRTSGSYEQYF.

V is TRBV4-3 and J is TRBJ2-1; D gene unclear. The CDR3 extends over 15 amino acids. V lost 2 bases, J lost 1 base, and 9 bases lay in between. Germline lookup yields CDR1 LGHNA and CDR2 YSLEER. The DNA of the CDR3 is TGCGCCAGCAGCCAATCCCGGAGTTCCTACAATGAGCAGTTCTTC. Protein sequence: CASSQSRSSYNEQFF.